This T cell receptor (beta chain) was profiled in a study of shared clonotypes between healthy human individuals. This clone has only a few counts. Other DNA sequences in the same sample also yield this CDR3. Assay: immunoSEQ multiplex PCR; the TCRdb copy retains only in-frame clones and omits some. The repertoire holds roughly 1,000,000 clones, with 75% to 80% as singletons. There were no recent acute infections or vaccinations among the donors, who were healthy HIV-negative adults. The origin of this receptor is a man between 18 and 29 years old in good health. Some clones in this sample may be carry-over from other donors' samples. The sequencing input was memory CD4+ T cells from PBMCs. Regarding subset: CD45RA-negative fraction.

The CDR3 sequence: CASSEARGNQPQHF. The CDR3 nucleotides are TGTGCCAGCAGTGAAGCTAGGGGGAATCAGCCCCAGCATTTT. The chain uses TRBV6-1 and TRBJ1-5; D is perhaps TRBD1 (6 bases). In germline, CDR1 is MNHNS, CDR2 SASEGT. The length of the CDR3 is 14 residues. V was cut by 0 bases and J by 4 bases, with 7 bases left in between.